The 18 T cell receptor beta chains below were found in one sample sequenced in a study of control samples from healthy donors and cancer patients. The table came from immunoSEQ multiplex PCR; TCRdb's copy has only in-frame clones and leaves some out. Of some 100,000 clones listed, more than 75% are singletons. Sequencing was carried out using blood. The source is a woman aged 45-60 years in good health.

The CDR3 reads CASSLQAYEQYF. The CDR3, as DNA: TGTGCCAGCAGCTTACAGGCCTACGAGCAGTACTTC. J is TRBJ2-7 and V is TRBV11-2; D ambiguous. In germline, CDR1 is SGHAT, CDR2 FQNNGV. CDR3 size: 12 residues. Between the trimmed V and J ends, which lost 2 bases and 2 bases, there was a span of 4 bases. Full variable domain (rest looked up from reference TRBV11-2 and TRBJ2-7): EAGVAQSPRYKIIEKRQSVAFWCNPISGHATLYWYQQILGQGPKLLIQFQNNGVVDDSQLPKDRFSAERLKGVDSTLKIQPAKLEDSAVYLCASSLQAYEQYFGPGTRLTVT.

The CDR3 spells CASSAWTGLNQPQHF. Here the CDR3 DNA reads TGTGCCAGCAGCGCCTGGACAGGTTTAAACCAGCCCCAGCATTTT. The rearrangement links TRBV7-9 to TRBJ1-5; 7 nucleotides line up with TRBD1. The trim removed 5 bases at V and 7 bases at J, leaving 11 bases unmatched. There are 15 residues in the CDR3. The germline V gene encodes CDR1 SEHNR and CDR2 FQNEAQ (reference sequence).

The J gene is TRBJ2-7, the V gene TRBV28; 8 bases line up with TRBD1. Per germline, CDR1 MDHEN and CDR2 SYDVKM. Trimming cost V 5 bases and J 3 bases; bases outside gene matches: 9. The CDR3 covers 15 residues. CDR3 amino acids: CASSILPGGLYEQYV. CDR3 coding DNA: TGTGCCAGCAGTATTCTTCCAGGGGGCCTCTACGAGCAGTACGTC.

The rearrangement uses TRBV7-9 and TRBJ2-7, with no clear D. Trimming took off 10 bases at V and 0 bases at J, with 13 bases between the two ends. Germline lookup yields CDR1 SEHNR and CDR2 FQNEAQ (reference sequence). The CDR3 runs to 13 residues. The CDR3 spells CATGVLSSYEQYV. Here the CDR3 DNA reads TGTGCCACTGGGGTTCTAAGCTCCTACGAGCAGTACGTC.

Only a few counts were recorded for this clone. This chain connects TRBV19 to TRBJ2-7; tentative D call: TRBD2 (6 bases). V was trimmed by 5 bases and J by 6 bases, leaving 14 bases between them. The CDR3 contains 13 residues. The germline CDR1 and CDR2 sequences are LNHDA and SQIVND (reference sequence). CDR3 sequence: CASSVGGGVEQYF. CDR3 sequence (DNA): TGTGCCAGTAGTGTGGGCGGAGGGGTCGAGCAGTACTTC.

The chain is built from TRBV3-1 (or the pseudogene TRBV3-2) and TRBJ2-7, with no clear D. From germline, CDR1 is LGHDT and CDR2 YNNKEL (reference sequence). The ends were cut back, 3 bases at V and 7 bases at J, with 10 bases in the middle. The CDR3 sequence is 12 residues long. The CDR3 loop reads CASSHLRREQYF. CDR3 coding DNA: TGTGCCAGCAGCCACCTCAGGCGGGAGCAGTACTTC.

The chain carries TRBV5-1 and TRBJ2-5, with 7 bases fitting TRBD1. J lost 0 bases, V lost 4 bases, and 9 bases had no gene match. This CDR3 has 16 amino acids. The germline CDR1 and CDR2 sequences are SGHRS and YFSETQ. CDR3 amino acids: CASSHDGRGYQETQYF. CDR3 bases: TGCGCCAGCAGCCATGACGGCAGGGGGTACCAAGAGACCCAGTACTTC.

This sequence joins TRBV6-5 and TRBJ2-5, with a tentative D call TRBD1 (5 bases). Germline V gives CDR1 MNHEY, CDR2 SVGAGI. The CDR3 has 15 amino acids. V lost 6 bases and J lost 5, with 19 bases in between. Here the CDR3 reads CASRGSQGAGETQYF. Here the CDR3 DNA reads TGTGCCAGCAGGGGCTCCCAGGGCGCCGGGGAGACCCAGTACTTC.

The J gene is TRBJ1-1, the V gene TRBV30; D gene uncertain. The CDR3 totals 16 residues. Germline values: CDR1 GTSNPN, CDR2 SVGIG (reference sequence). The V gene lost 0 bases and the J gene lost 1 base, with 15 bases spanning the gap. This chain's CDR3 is CAWSVFGGSPNTEAFF. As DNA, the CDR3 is TGTGCCTGGAGTGTATTTGGCGGGTCCCCGAACACTGAAGCTTTCTTT.

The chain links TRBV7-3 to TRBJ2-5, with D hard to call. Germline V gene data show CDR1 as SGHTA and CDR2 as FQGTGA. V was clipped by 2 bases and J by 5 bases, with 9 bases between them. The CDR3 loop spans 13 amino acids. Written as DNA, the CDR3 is TGTGCCAGCAGCTTATCATGGTCGGAGACCCAGTACTTC. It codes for CASSLSWSETQYF.

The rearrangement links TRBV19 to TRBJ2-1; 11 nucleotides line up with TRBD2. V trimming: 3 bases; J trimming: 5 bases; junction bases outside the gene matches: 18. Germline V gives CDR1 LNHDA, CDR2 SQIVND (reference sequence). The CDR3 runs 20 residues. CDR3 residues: CASSMVSLTSGTGDHNEQFF. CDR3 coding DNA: TGTGCCAGTAGTATGGTGAGTTTGACTAGCGGGACTGGGGACCACAATGAGCAGTTCTTC.

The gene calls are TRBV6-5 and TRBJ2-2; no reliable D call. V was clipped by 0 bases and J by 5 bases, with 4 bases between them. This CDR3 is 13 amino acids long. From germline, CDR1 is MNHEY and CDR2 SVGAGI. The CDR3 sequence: CASSYSMTGELFF. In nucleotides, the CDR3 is TGTGCCAGCAGTTACTCGATGACCGGGGAGCTGTTTTTT.

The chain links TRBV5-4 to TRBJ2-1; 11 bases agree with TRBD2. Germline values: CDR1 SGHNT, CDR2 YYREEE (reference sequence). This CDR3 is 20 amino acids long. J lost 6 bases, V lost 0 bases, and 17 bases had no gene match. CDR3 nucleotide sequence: TGTGCCAGCAGCTTGGGCGTAGGGACTAGCGGCAAGGGGGGGGCCAATGAGCAGTTCTTC. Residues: CASSLGVGTSGKGGANEQFF.

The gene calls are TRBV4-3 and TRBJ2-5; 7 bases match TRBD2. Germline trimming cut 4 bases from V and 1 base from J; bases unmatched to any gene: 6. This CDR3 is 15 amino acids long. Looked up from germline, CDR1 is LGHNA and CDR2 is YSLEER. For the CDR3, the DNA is TGCGCCAGCAGCCCCCGGGGACTAACCCAAGAGACCCAGTACTTC. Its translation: CASSPRGLTQETQYF.

The CDR3 loop is CASSLDREGYTF. CDR3 sequence (DNA): TGTGCCAGCAGCTTAGACCGGGAAGGCTACACCTTC. The genes are TRBV7-2 and TRBJ1-2; D not certain. The CDR3 loop spans 12 amino acids. Trimming removed 1 base at V and 8 bases at J, with 8 bases between. CDR1 is SGHTA, CDR2 FQGNSA, per germline.

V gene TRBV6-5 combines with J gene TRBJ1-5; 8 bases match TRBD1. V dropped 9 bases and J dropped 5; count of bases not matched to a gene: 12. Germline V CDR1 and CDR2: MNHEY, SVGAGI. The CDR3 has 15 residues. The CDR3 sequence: CASQGAGTLYQPQHF. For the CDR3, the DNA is TGTGCCAGTCAGGGGGCCGGGACACTTTATCAGCCCCAGCATTTT.

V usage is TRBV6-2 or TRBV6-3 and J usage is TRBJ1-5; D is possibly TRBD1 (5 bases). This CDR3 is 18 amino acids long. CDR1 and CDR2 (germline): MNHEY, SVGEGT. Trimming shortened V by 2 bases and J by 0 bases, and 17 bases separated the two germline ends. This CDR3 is CASSYGALRPYSNQPQHF. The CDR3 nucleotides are TGTGCCAGCAGTTACGGGGCCCTTCGACCATATAGCAATCAGCCCCAGCATTTT.

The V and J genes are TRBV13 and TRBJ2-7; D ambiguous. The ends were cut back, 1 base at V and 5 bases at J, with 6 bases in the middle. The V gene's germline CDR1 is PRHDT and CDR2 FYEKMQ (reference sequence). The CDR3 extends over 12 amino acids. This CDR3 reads CASSLEYHEQYF. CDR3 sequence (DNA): TGTGCCAGCAGCTTAGAATACCACGAGCAGTACTTC.